Below, 13 T cell receptor beta chains from the same sample are listed, as sequenced in a study of cytomegalovirus exposure and HLA in healthy donors. Primers included in the PCR were 60 Vbeta and 13 Jbeta primers. Profiling relied on immunoSEQ multiplex PCR, and the TCRdb table lists in-frame clones only, not all of them. Here the sample spans about 140,000 clones, about three quarters being singletons. Sequencing was carried out using PBMCs. The receptors were sampled from a woman aged 30 to 39 in good health and CMV-seronegative.

The gene calls are TRBV5-4 and TRBJ2-5; the match to TRBD2 covers 11 bases. The CDR3 is 17 residues long. Germline CDR1 and CDR2: SGHNT and YYREEE (reference sequence). With 0 bases clipped from V and 2 bases from J, the junction kept 6 bases outside the gene matches. The DNA of the CDR3 is TGTGCCAGCAGCTTGGGTAGCGGGGGGGCAGAACAAGAGACCCAGTACTTC. The encoded protein is CASSLGSGGAEQETQYF.

This clone was detected a few times. J is TRBJ2-3 and V is TRBV13, with D possibly matching TRBD2 (5 bases). V gave up 6 bases and J gave up 1 base, with 8 bases separating them. Germline loops: CDR1 PRHDT, CDR2 FYEKMQ (reference sequence). The CDR3 covers 13 residues. The CDR3 nucleotides read TGTGCCAGCAGAAAGGGAGGCACAGATACGCAGTATTTT. As protein: CASRKGGTDTQYF.

A note on this clone: One end of the junction fails to match germline, which may point to a read error. This chain links TRBV7-9 with TRBJ2-2, with D possibly TRBD1 on 6 matching bases. This CDR3 has 13 residues. Per the germline V gene, CDR1 is SEHNR and CDR2 is FQNEAQ (reference sequence). CDR3 nucleotides: TGTTCCAGCAGCTTACAGGGCACCGGGGAGCTGTTTTTT. Its translation: CSSSLQGTGELFF.

This rearrangement joins TRBV11-2 to TRBJ2-5; a possible D gene is TRBD1 (6 bases). The J call is in doubt because the DNA end fits TRBJ2-7 better. The V gene's germline CDR1 is SGHAT and CDR2 FQNNGV. The CDR3 sequence is 13 residues long. DNA for the CDR3: TGTGCCAGCAGCCTGGGACAATCCTACGAGCAGTACTTC. The encoded protein is CASSLGQSYEQYF.

The chain combines TRBV7-6 with TRBJ1-2; 8 positions agree with TRBD1. Losses at the gene ends were 5 bases for V and 8 bases for J; bases not matched to a gene: 10. Germline values: CDR1 SGHVS, CDR2 FNYEAQ. This CDR3 is built from 14 residues. CDR3 nucleotides: TGTGCCAGCAGCATAAATACAGGGGGGGGAGGCTACACCTTC. It specifies CASSINTGGGGYTF.

The chain links TRBV19 to TRBJ1-1, with D unresolved. Germline CDR1 and CDR2: LNHDA and SQIVND (reference sequence). The ends were cut back, 6 bases at V and 1 base at J, with 18 bases in the middle. The CDR3 is 16 amino acids. DNA of the CDR3: TGTGCCAGTAGCCCCGCACCCTACCGAGGGAACACTGAAGCTTTCTTT. The encoded protein is CASSPAPYRGNTEAFF.

This chain joins TRBV2 and TRBJ1-1, with TRBD1 as a possible D gene (6 bases). The CDR3 runs 15 residues. Germline V gene data show CDR1 as SNHLY and CDR2 as FYNNEI. Trimming took off 2 bases at V and 4 bases at J, with 14 bases between the two ends. CDR3 loop: CASSELGGASTEAFF. The CDR3 DNA sequence: TGTGCCAGCAGTGAACTAGGGGGGGCCAGCACTGAAGCTTTCTTT.

Only a few counts were recorded for this clone. The V and J genes are TRBV2 and TRBJ1-1; 7 bases map to TRBD1. The CDR3 contains 17 residues. Germline V CDR1 and CDR2: SNHLY, FYNNEI. Trimming took 0 bases from V and 0 from J; bases not matched to a gene: 7. The CDR3 reads CASSEAQQGQMNTEAFF. In DNA form, the CDR3 reads TGTGCCAGCAGTGAAGCCCAACAGGGGCAAATGAACACTGAAGCTTTCTTT. Full variable domain (remainder filled in from reference TRBV2 and TRBJ1-1): EPEVTQTPSHQVTQMGQEVILRCVPISNHLYFYWYRQILGQKVEFLVSFYNNEISEKSEIFDDQFSVERPDGSNFTLKIRSTKLEDSAMYFCASSEAQQGQMNTEAFFGQGTRLTVV.

The chain is built from TRBV6-1 and TRBJ2-5; 9 bases agree with TRBD2. The J call may be mistaken, given a closer DNA end match to TRBJ2-7. Germline V lookup: CDR1 MNHNS, CDR2 SASEGT. This CDR3 comprises 14 residues. The CDR3: CASNPGLASNEQYF. CDR3 nucleotide sequence: TGTGCCAGCAACCCGGGACTAGCTTCCAACGAGCAGTACTTC.

The genes are TRBV7-2 and TRBJ2-3; D perhaps matches TRBD2 (5 bases). This CDR3 is 15 amino acids long. V lost 1 base and J lost 2, with 10 bases in between. In germline, CDR1 is SGHTA, CDR2 FQGNSA. Here the CDR3 reads CASSLEAGYTDTQYF. The DNA of the CDR3 is TGTGCCAGCAGCTTAGAGGCGGGTTACACAGATACGCAGTATTTT.

This sequence joins TRBV29-1 and TRBJ2-3; no clear D. The CDR3 contains 16 residues. Germline V CDR1 and CDR2: SQVTM, ANQGSEA. V gave up 3 bases and J gave up 1 base, with 17 bases separating them. This chain's CDR3 is CSVEPSGSERTDTQYF. CDR3 in DNA: TGCAGCGTTGAGCCGTCCGGGTCCGAACGCACAGATACGCAGTATTTT.

The V and J genes are TRBV19 and TRBJ1-5; D is possibly TRBD1 (6 bases). CDR1 and CDR2 from the germline V gene are LNHDA and SQIVND (reference sequence). The CDR3 runs to 15 residues. V lost 3 bases, J lost 6 bases, and 15 bases lay in between. This chain's CDR3 is CASSMFGGASQPQHF. Written as DNA, the CDR3 is TGTGCCAGTAGTATGTTTGGGGGGGCAAGTCAGCCCCAGCATTTT.

The chain recombines TRBV5-4 with TRBJ2-5; maybe TRBD1 (6 bases). V was cut by 0 bases and J by 2 bases, with 8 bases left in between. The CDR3 totals 14 residues. The V gene's germline CDR1 is SGHNT and CDR2 YYREEE (reference sequence). The CDR3 DNA reads TGTGCCAGCAGCTTGGTACAGGGTCAAGAGACCCAGTACTTC. This encodes CASSLVQGQETQYF.